Below, one TCR beta chain is given with its context. Some clones are missing from TCRdb's copy, which holds only in-frame ones; the method was immunoSEQ multiplex PCR. This sample has roughly 50,000 clones, with over 85% found just once. The data originate from a study of OX40 agonist ivuxolimab in advanced cancers. The germline CDR1 and CDR2 sequences are LGHNA and YSLEER. This CDR3 is 16 amino acids long. V lost 4 bases and J 1 base, leaving 13 bases between the germline ends. The sequenced sample was CD4+ or CD8+ T cells sorted from blood, obtained in a trial of the OX40 agonist ivuxolimab. This clonotype originated in an adult with an advanced solid tumor such as melanoma, head and neck, liver or kidney cancer. This chain links TRBV4-3 with TRBJ2-2; tentatively, D is TRBD2 (5 bases). The CDR3 sequence: CASSPDYSRNTGELFF. CDR3 sequence (DNA): TGCGCCAGCAGCCCCGACTACAGCCGGAACACCGGGGAGCTGTTTTTT.